The rows below give T cell receptor beta chains drawn from one sample of a study of shared clonotypes between healthy human individuals. Measured with immunoSEQ multiplex PCR; TCRdb has only the in-frame clones, and not every one. This repertoire shows around 2.5 million clones, 80% to 95% found once; its top ten account for more than 0.35%. The sequenced sample consisted of naive CD4+ T cells from PBMCs. The source is a man between 18 and 29 years old in good health. Some clones in this sample may be carry-over from other donors' samples. The CDR3 runs from the conserved cysteine through the conserved F or W. Fields, in order: D gene, V gene, CDR3 length, clone size, J gene, CDR3 DNA, CDR3 protein. The D gene is left open where the match is weak. Clone sizes are given selectively: once, few, many, or a class where the clone is expanded.

TRBD2	TRBV15	16	-	TRBJ2-5	TGTGCCACCAGCAGTGGACTAGCGGGAACCCAAGAGACCCAGTACTTC	CATSSGLAGTQETQYF
TRBD2	TRBV5-1	16	-	TRBJ2-3	TGCGCCAGCAGCACCGAACTAGCGGGGGGGACAGATACGCAGTATTTT	CASSTELAGGTDTQYF
-	TRBV7-2	14	-	TRBJ1-2	TGTGCCAGCAGCTTAGCTCCGGAAAGCTATGGCTACACCTTC	CASSLAPESYGYTF
-	TRBV6-6	15	-	TRBJ1-2	TGTGCCAGCAGTTTAACAGGGATAGCTAACTATGGCTACACCTTC	CASSLTGIANYGYTF
-	TRBV6-6	14	-	TRBJ1-4	TGTGCCAGCAGTTCGCAGGGGTTTAATGAAAAACTGTTTTTT	CASSSQGFNEKLFF
-	TRBV10-3	12	few	TRBJ1-2	TGTGCCATCACCCCCGACCTTAGGGGCTACACCTTC	CAITPDLRGYTF
TRBD2	TRBV6-5	14	-	TRBJ2-3	TGTGCCAGCAGGCGCAGCGGGACCCCAGATACGCAGTATTTT	CASRRSGTPDTQYF
TRBD2	TRBV29-1	15	-	TRBJ2-7	TGCAGCGTTGTTCGGCTAGCGGGGGACTCCTACGAGCAGTACTTC	CSVVRLAGDSYEQYF
-	TRBV11-1	13	once	TRBJ2-5	TGTGCCAGCAGCTTAGAGTACCAAGAGACCCAGTACTTC	CASSLEYQETQYF
TRBD1	TRBV28	14	-	TRBJ1-2	TGTGCCAGCAGCATCGGGACAGGGAAATATGGCTACACCTTC	CASSIGTGKYGYTF
-	TRBV7-5	14	-	TRBJ2-7	TGTGCCAGAAGCCCCCGGGACTACCCCTACGAGCAGTACTTC	CARSPRDYPYEQYF
-	TRBV28	11	-	TRBJ1-2	TGTGCCAGCAGTTCAGGGTCTGGCTACACCTTC	CASSSGSGYTF
TRBD2	TRBV6-5	14	-	TRBJ2-7	TGTGCCAGCAGAGAGAGCGGGATTCCAAGCGAGCAGTACTTC	CASRESGIPSEQYF
-	TRBV5-5	14	-	TRBJ1-4	TGTGCCAGCAGAACAGGGAACTACAATGAAAAACTGTTTTTT	CASRTGNYNEKLFF
-	TRBV5-1	14	-	TRBJ2-5	TGCGCCAGCAGCGGGCCTCAGTACCAAGAGACCCAGTACTTC	CASSGPQYQETQYF
-	TRBV7-6	15	-	TRBJ1-3	TGTGCCAGCACCACCGGTGGGACCTCTGGAAACACCATATATTTT	CASTTGGTSGNTIYF
TRBD1	TRBV18	13	few	TRBJ1-2	TGTGCCAGCTCACCACAGGGGGCGGAAGGCTACACCTTC	CASSPQGAEGYTF
TRBD1	TRBV6-1	13	-	TRBJ1-2	TGTGCCAGCAGGAAACCAGGGGGCCATGGCTACACCTTC	CASRKPGGHGYTF
TRBD2	TRBV18	15	-	TRBJ2-7	TGTGCCAGCTCACCAAGGACTAGCGGGGAGGACGAGCAGTACTTC	CASSPRTSGEDEQYF
-	TRBV30	11	-	TRBJ1-2	TGTGCCGCTCTGTGGGTCTATGGCTACACCTTC	CAALWVYGYTF
TRBD2	TRBV30	13	-	TRBJ2-1	TGTGCCGGGACTAGCGGACCGTACAATGAGCAGTTCTTC	CAGTSGPYNEQFF
-	TRBV18	14	-	TRBJ1-4	TGTGCCAGCTCACCATCAATCTGGGTCGAAAAACTGTTTTTT	CASSPSIWVEKLFF
TRBD2	TRBV10-3	18	-	TRBJ2-3	TGTGCCATCAGTGAGTCGATTATTAGCGGGAGCCCCACAGATACGCAGTATTTT	CAISESIISGSPTDTQYF
-	TRBV6-5	15	-	TRBJ1-3	TGTGCCAGCAGCCGGGACGTCGGGGGGGGAAACACCATATATTTT	CASSRDVGGGNTIYF
TRBD2	TRBV28	15	-	TRBJ2-1	TGTGCCAGCAGACGGACTAGCGGGAGGGCCGATGAGCAGTTCTTC	CASRRTSGRADEQFF
TRBD1	TRBV30	18	-	TRBJ2-7	TGTGCCTGGAGTGTACCCGGGACAGGGGGCATCCTTTCCTACGAGCAGTACTTC	CAWSVPGTGGILSYEQYF
TRBD1	TRBV18	14	-	TRBJ1-2	TGTGCCAGCTCGGGGACAGGGGGTGTTGATGGCTACACCTTC	CASSGTGGVDGYTF
TRBD2	TRBV6-1	15	-	TRBJ2-1	TGTGCCAGCAGTGAACTAGCGGGGGTCCTCAATGAGCAGTTCTTC	CASSELAGVLNEQFF
TRBD2	TRBV4-2	16	-	TRBJ2-1	TGTGCCAGCACCTCAACTAGCGGGAGATCCTACAATGAGCAGTTCTTC	CASTSTSGRSYNEQFF
TRBD1	TRBV6-1	13	-	TRBJ2-7	TGTGCCAGCAGTGATAGACAGGGGAACGAGCAGTACTTC	CASSDRQGNEQYF
TRBD1	TRBV2	14	-	TRBJ1-1	TGTGCCAGCAGCTATCAGGGGGCCGTCTTTGAAGCTTTCTTT	CASSYQGAVFEAFF
-	TRBV18	14	-	TRBJ2-5	TGTGCCAGCTCACCAGCGGCAGGGGAAGAGACCCAGTACTTC	CASSPAAGEETQYF
-	TRBV28	13	-	TRBJ2-3	TGTGCCAGCAGTCTTACTAGCACAGATACGCAGTATTTT	CASSLTSTDTQYF
-	TRBV28	12	-	TRBJ1-1	TGTGCCAGCAGTTTATCGAGAAGAGAAGCTTTCTTT	CASSLSRREAFF
-	TRBV30	12	-	TRBJ2-2	TGTGCCTGGACAGGGGGGACCGGGGAGCTGTTTTTT	CAWTGGTGELFF
-	TRBV27	14	-	TRBJ2-3	TGTGCCAGCAGCCGGGGCGGAAGCACAGATACGCAGTATTTT	CASSRGGSTDTQYF
-	TRBV18	12	-	TRBJ1-6	TGTGCCAGCTCACCACCCAATTCACCCCTCCACTTT	CASSPPNSPLHF
-	TRBV27	15	once	TRBJ1-2	TGTGCCAGCAGTTTTATCGCCCGAACTAACTATGGCTACACCTTC	CASSFIARTNYGYTF
TRBD1	TRBV4-1	15	-	TRBJ1-1	TGCGCCAGCAGCCAAGGGGACAGAGGGAACACTGAAGCTTTCTTT	CASSQGDRGNTEAFF
-	TRBV9	14	-	TRBJ1-4	TGTGCCAGCAGCCCGGGGGGTTTGGGTGAAAAACTGTTTTTT	CASSPGGLGEKLFF
-	TRBV30	13	-	TRBJ1-2	TGTGCCTGGAGTCCCCAAGGTAACTATGGCTACACCTTC	CAWSPQGNYGYTF
-	TRBV5-1	15	-	TRBJ1-1	TGCGCCAGCAGCTTGGTCCGTTCAGGGGTCACTGAAGCTTTCTTT	CASSLVRSGVTEAFF
-	TRBV18	15	-	TRBJ2-2	TGTGCCAGCTCATCCGGGACGGTGAACACCGGGGAGCTGTTTTTT	CASSSGTVNTGELFF
-	TRBV10-3	14	once	TRBJ1-5	TGTGCCATCAGTGTAGCAGGGGGCAATCAGCCCCAGCATTTT	CAISVAGGNQPQHF
-	TRBV7-9	15	-	TRBJ1-3	TGTGCCAGCAGCTTCACCAGGGGCTCTGGAAACACCATATATTTT	CASSFTRGSGNTIYF
-	TRBV5-8	14	-	TRBJ2-5	TGTGCCAGCAGCACACGGGACCGCCAAGAGACCCAGTACTTC	CASSTRDRQETQYF
-	TRBV4-1	14	-	TRBJ1-5	TGCGCCAGCAGCCAAACAGGGCTCCGAGAGCCCCAGCATTTT	CASSQTGLREPQHF
-	TRBV5-5	18	-	TRBJ1-3	TGTGCCAGCAGCCCTGTCGGGGGTGATCTCTACTCTGGAAACACCATATATTTT	CASSPVGGDLYSGNTIYF
-	TRBV25-1	15	once	TRBJ2-5	TGTGCCAGCAGTGAATCATTAGCCTACCAAGAGACCCAGTACTTC	CASSESLAYQETQYF
-	TRBV5-1	14	-	TRBJ1-4	TGCGCCAGCAGCTTGCAGGGGAGAAATGAAAAACTGTTTTTT	CASSLQGRNEKLFF
TRBD1	TRBV7-3	16	-	TRBJ1-2	TGTGCCAGCAGTCCCCTGGGGGGACAGGGTGTCGAAGGCTACACCTTC	CASSPLGGQGVEGYTF
-	TRBV5-6	15	few	TRBJ1-1	TGTGCCAGCAGCTTTTGGCGGGCGCGTGACACTGAAGCTTTCTTT	CASSFWRARDTEAFF